Listed here are 22 T cell receptor beta chains from one sample, sequenced in a study of memory CD4+ T cells and cytomegalovirus serostatus. Single viable CD3+CD4+CD8-CD45RO+ cells were sorted as the memory CD4+ T cells. Measured with immunoSEQ multiplex PCR; TCRdb has only the in-frame clones, and not every one. The table has around 50,000 clones, about 73% seen once. The source material was memory CD4+ T cells from blood. All receptors derive from an adult in good health and CMV-seronegative.

Worth noting for this clone: Other DNA sequences within the sample encode an identical CDR3. The chain recombines TRBV9 with TRBJ2-6; D is ambiguous. This CDR3 has 15 amino acids. The V and J ends lost 0 bases and 0 bases respectively, with 4 bases between them. Germline assignment: CDR1 SGDLS and CDR2 YYNGEE. This CDR3 is CASSVEGSGANVLTF. DNA for the CDR3: TGTGCCAGCAGCGTAGAGGGCTCTGGGGCCAACGTCCTGACTTTC.

V and J are TRBV19 and TRBJ2-1; D might be TRBD1 or TRBD2, each matching 5 bases. The CDR3 sequence is 15 residues long. Per the germline V gene, CDR1 is LNHDA and CDR2 is SQIVND (reference sequence). V lost 7 bases, J lost 2 bases, and 15 bases lay in between. CDR3 amino acids: CASTRPGTTYNEQFF. CDR3 nucleotides: TGTGCCAGTACCCGACCCGGGACCACCTACAATGAGCAGTTCTTC.

In DNA form, the CDR3 reads TGTGCCTGGAGTGTACGAGGGGTGGGTGGCAATCAGCCCCAGCATTTT. This translates into CAWSVRGVGGNQPQHF. This chain joins TRBV30 and TRBJ1-5; maybe TRBD1 (5 bases). The CDR3 contains 16 residues. The germline V and J ends were trimmed by 0 bases and 2 bases, with 14 bases remaining between them. Per germline, CDR1 GTSNPN and CDR2 SVGIG (reference sequence).

This chain joins TRBV6-6 and TRBJ2-3; TRBD1 is a possible D gene (5 bases). V was shortened by 8 bases and J by 4 bases, with 7 bases between the two germline ends. Germline values: CDR1 MNHNY, CDR2 SVGAGI (reference sequence). This CDR3 has 11 residues. CDR3 residues: CASGRADTQYF. The CDR3 coding sequence is TGTGCCAGCGGCAGGGCAGATACGCAGTATTTT.

The chain has TRBV5-4 and TRBJ2-1; 11 bases fit TRBD2. The V segment lost 5 bases and the J segment 10 bases; nucleotides outside the gene matches: 5. The CDR3 extends over 13 amino acids. Germline V gene sequence: CDR1 SGHNT, CDR2 YYREEE (reference sequence). CDR3 in amino acids: CASSLSGREEQFF. DNA for the CDR3: TGTGCCAGCAGTCTTAGCGGGAGGGAGGAGCAGTTCTTC.

Notes on this clone: Other DNA sequences in the same sample also yield this CDR3. The chain carries TRBV27 and TRBJ2-2; the D gene could be TRBD1 or TRBD2 (6 bases each). The CDR3 is 15 amino acids. Between the trimmed V and J ends, which lost 2 bases and 4 bases, there was a span of 11 bases. Germline V gene sequence: CDR1 MNHEY, CDR2 SMNVEV (reference sequence). CDR3 sequence: CASSLRGLGTGELFF. The CDR3 DNA sequence: TGTGCCAGCAGTTTACGGGGGCTCGGCACCGGGGAGCTGTTTTTT.

The J gene is TRBJ2-7, the V gene TRBV6-5; D remains ambiguous. In germline, CDR1 is MNHEY, CDR2 SVGAGI. V was trimmed by 6 bases and J by 7 bases, leaving 13 bases between them. This CDR3 comprises 12 residues. The CDR3 DNA is TGTGCCAGCAGATCCGGATTCGAAGAGCAGTACTTC. Translating it yields CASRSGFEEQYF.

Written as DNA, the CDR3 is TGTGCCAGCAGCGTGAGTAGCGGGAGGTATGGGGAGACCCAGTACTTC. Translated: CASSVSSGRYGETQYF. The J gene is TRBJ2-5, the V gene TRBV9, with TRBD2 matching 10 bases. The CDR3 totals 16 residues. V lost 2 bases and J lost 5; bases outside the gene matches: 9. CDR1 is SGDLS, CDR2 YYNGEE, per germline.

The chain employs TRBV7-8 and TRBJ2-3, with 7 bases matching TRBD2. Germline V gene sequence: CDR1 SGHVS, CDR2 FQNEAQ. The J segment lost 6 bases and the V segment lost 2 bases, leaving 11 bases of the junction unmatched. The length of the CDR3 is 16 residues. The CDR3 here is CASSLNDWEGRDTQYF. CDR3 DNA: TGTGCCAGCAGCTTAAACGACTGGGAGGGCCGGGATACGCAGTATTTT. Drawing the rest from reference TRBV7-8 and TRBJ2-3, the complete variable domain is GAGVSQSPRYKVAKRGQDVALRCDPISGHVSLFWYQQALGQGPEFLTYFQNEAQLDKSGLPSDRFFAERPEGSVSTLKIQRTQQEDSAVYLCASSLNDWEGRDTQYFGPGTRLTVL.

This clone was observed once. The V and J genes are TRBV19 and TRBJ1-5; D is possibly TRBD1 (5 bases). Deletions cut 3 bases from V and 3 bases from J, with 9 bases between. Germline V gene data show CDR1 as LNHDA and CDR2 as SQIVND (reference sequence). The CDR3 has 14 amino acids. CDR3 in DNA: TGTGCCAGTAGTATTGGGGGAAACAATCAGCCCCAGCATTTT. Its translation: CASSIGGNNQPQHF.

This clone qualifies as medium-sized (0.01 to 0.1%). The V call is TRBV4-1, the J call TRBJ2-7; 9 nucleotides agree with TRBD2. The CDR3 has 15 amino acids. J gave up 4 bases and V 0 bases, and 4 bases lay outside the gene matches. The germline gives CDR1 MGHRA, CDR2 YSYEKL. The CDR3 reads CASSQDLAGLYEQYF. The CDR3 DNA reads TGCGCCAGCAGCCAAGATCTAGCGGGACTGTACGAGCAGTACTTC.

The chain joins TRBV5-1 to TRBJ2-3; the match to TRBD2 covers 8 bases. This CDR3 contains 16 residues. The J segment lost 6 bases and the V segment lost 4 bases, leaving 13 bases of the junction unmatched. Germline V gene sequence: CDR1 SGHRS, CDR2 YFSETQ. The CDR3 loop is CASSPNHVGRGDTQYF. The DNA of the CDR3 is TGCGCCAGCAGCCCTAATCATGTCGGGAGGGGTGATACGCAGTATTTT.

Turning to this clone: Other DNA variants within this sample encode the same CDR3. This chain uses TRBV28 with TRBJ1-5, with D perhaps TRBD1 (5 bases). The CDR3 is 14 residues long. Germline V CDR1 and CDR2: MDHEN, SYDVKM. V shed 2 bases and J shed 1 base, with 6 bases lying between them. CDR3 residues: CASSLGGSNQPQHF. The CDR3 region has the DNA TGTGCCAGCAGTTTAGGGGGGAGCAATCAGCCCCAGCATTTT.

This clone occurred a few times. The chain couples TRBV7-8 to TRBJ2-5; 14 bases match TRBD2. This CDR3 region has 17 residues. V shed 4 bases and J 3 bases; nucleotides not matched to a gene: 7. CDR1 and CDR2 from the germline V gene are SGHVS and FQNEAQ. The CDR3 protein is CASSSGTSGRSKETQYF. The CDR3 DNA reads TGTGCCAGCAGCTCTGGGACTAGCGGGAGATCTAAAGAGACCCAGTACTTC.

The chain employs TRBV5-1 and TRBJ2-7; 11 bases line up with TRBD1. This CDR3 is 15 amino acids long. V was clipped by 4 bases and J by 6 bases; unmatched bases: 9. Germline values: CDR1 SGHRS, CDR2 YFSETQ. The DNA of the CDR3 is TGCGCCAGCAGCAAAGGGACAGGGGGTTCGGTCGAGCAGTACTTC. This codes for CASSKGTGGSVEQYF.

This chain connects TRBV20-1 to TRBJ2-7; the D is unclear. The germline CDR1 and CDR2 sequences are DFQATT and SNEGSKA (reference sequence). CDR3 size: 11 residues. V was clipped by 4 bases and J by 3 bases, with 7 bases between them. Here the CDR3 DNA reads TGCAGTGCTACTTGGGGCTACGAGCAGTACTTC. It is translated as CSATWGYEQYF.

The genes are TRBV2 and TRBJ2-5; TRBD1 matches 7 bases. This CDR3 is built from 15 residues. Losses at the gene ends were 3 bases for V and 4 bases for J; bases not matched to a gene: 8. Germline lookup yields CDR1 SNHLY and CDR2 FYNNEI. This CDR3 reads CASSETRDSLETQYF. CDR3 sequence (DNA): TGTGCCAGCAGTGAGACCCGGGACAGTCTAGAGACCCAGTACTTC. Full variable domain (outside the CDR3, taken from reference TRBV2 and TRBJ2-5): EPEVTQTPSHQVTQMGQEVILRCVPISNHLYFYWYRQILGQKVEFLVSFYNNEISEKSEIFDDQFSVERPDGSNFTLKIRSTKLEDSAMYFCASSETRDSLETQYFGPGTRLLVL.

The chain joins TRBV28 to TRBJ2-7; 12 bases fit TRBD2. The CDR3 has 15 residues. Germline V lookup: CDR1 MDHEN, CDR2 SYDVKM. J lost 4 bases, V lost 2 bases, and 3 bases had no gene match. The CDR3 DNA reads TGTGCCAGCAGTTTACTGACTAGCGGGAGTTACGAGCAGTACTTC. Translated: CASSLLTSGSYEQYF.

The chain employs TRBV30 and TRBJ1-5, with 8 positions matching TRBD1. Germline CDR1 is GTSNPN and CDR2 is SVGIG (reference sequence). This CDR3 spans 15 amino acids. J lost 5 bases, V lost 2 bases, and 8 bases had no gene match. CDR3 sequence: CAWSLQGDGDQPQHF. The CDR3 coding sequence is TGTGCCTGGAGTCTACAGGGGGACGGCGATCAGCCCCAGCATTTT.

The chain carries TRBV7-9 and TRBJ1-1, with no clear D. The CDR3 covers 15 residues. Trimming left V 7 bases short and J 1 base short, with 16 bases between. The germline gives CDR1 SEHNR, CDR2 FQNEAQ (reference sequence). This CDR3 is CASTSQRAGNTEAFF. As DNA, the CDR3 is TGTGCCAGCACCTCTCAGAGGGCTGGGAACACTGAAGCTTTCTTT.

This chain links TRBV28 with TRBJ1-5, with D maybe TRBD1 (6 bases). The CDR3 consists of 15 residues. Deletions cut 2 bases from V and 0 bases from J, with 8 bases between. The germline V gene has CDR1 MDHEN and CDR2 SYDVKM. The CDR3 DNA is TGTGCCAGCAGTTTAGGGACACATAGCAATCAGCCCCAGCATTTT. Its translation is CASSLGTHSNQPQHF.

This clone has only one observation. The chain uses TRBV12-5 and TRBJ2-2, with D perhaps TRBD2 (5 bases). Trimming shortened V by 5 bases and J by 12 bases, and 16 bases separated the two germline ends. CDR1 LGHNT and CDR2 FRNRAP come from the germline V gene. CDR3 length: 13 residues. The CDR3: CASGLDFPGKLFF. CDR3 DNA: TGTGCTAGTGGTCTCGACTTCCCGGGGAAGCTGTTTTTT.